The T cell receptor (beta chain) under discussion was sequenced for a study of blood T cell repertoires in COVID-19. Study-level information: Researchers got acute and convalescent COVID-19 samples from the United States, Italy and Spain. The cDNA or gDNA used as material had been derived from T cells, B-cell-depleted T cells, or PBMCs.

Authors' data handling: Nucleated cell number was recorded as an estimate derived from reference gene primer amplification. The method was immunoSEQ multiplex PCR; TCRdb's version includes in-frame clones alone and lacks a portion of them. Clone size and V and J calls were adopted from that table, with D and trimming inferred from the DNA. This table holds under 250,000 clones, around nine tenths found once. V shed 0 bases, J shed 3 bases, and the junction held 10 bases outside the gene matches. The CDR3 spans 18 residues. Germline CDR1 SGDLS, CDR2 YYNGEE. Recruited during active infection, patients (from Seattle) were subsequently followed longitudinally.

The chain recombines TRBV9 with TRBJ2-1; 9 nucleotides agree with TRBD2. The sequence was obtained from a man between 60 and 75 years old with COVID-19, enrolled during active disease. The sequencing input was peripheral blood. The CDR3, as DNA: TGTGCCAGCAGCGTAGGGATCGGCCTAGCGGGGAACTACAATGAGCAGTTCTTC. Its translation is CASSVGIGLAGNYNEQFF.